The T cell receptor (beta chain) described here comes from a study of CD8 T cells in ankylosing spondylitis. Study-level results: Ankylosing spondylitis blood appeared to carry a characteristic TCR beta motif of roughly eight highly homologous variants. Matched ankylosing spondylitis synovial fluid reportedly contained a significantly enriched population of disease-linked clones.

5'-RACE, quantitative and with molecular barcodes, yielded the TCR beta libraries. In TCRdb, the 5' RACE reads were re-called with MiXCR into one record per CDR3 protein. Counted here are 300,000 to 400,000 distinct CDR3 sequences, roughly 22% occurring once; the ten biggest clones make up around 13%. With respect to this clonotype: The antigen is undetermined.

The germline gives CDR1 SEHNR, CDR2 FQNEAQ (reference sequence). This CDR3 has 15 amino acids. V lost 1 base, J lost 10 bases, and 8 bases stayed unmatched. The chain joins TRBV7-9 to TRBJ2-3, with TRBD2 identical over 10 bases. What was sequenced was blood, either unsorted or a sorted T cell fraction (not recorded which). The sequence was collected from a male donor with ankylosing spondylitis or in good health (not recorded which). The CDR3 reads CASSLVAGGPYSQYF. CDR3 in DNA: TGTGCCAGCAGCTTAGTAGCGGGGGGCCCGTACTCGCAGTATTTT.